This paragraph reports one T cell receptor (beta chain). Source material for PBMCs was about 10 ml fresh peripheral blood. The sample belongs to a study of T cells in Graves' hyperthyroidism and ophthalmopathy. Germline-derived CDR1 and CDR2 are LNHDA and SQIVND (reference sequence). Germline trimming cut 6 bases from V and 1 base from J; bases unmatched to any gene: 2. This CDR3 spans 14 amino acids. RNA transcripts provided the source from which TCR beta CDR3 regions were amplified. A first-round RT-PCR of the TCR CDR3 used the HTBI primer set. TCRdb re-analysed the multiplex PCR reads in MiXCR, keeping a single row per CDR3 protein. The data contain about 350,000 distinct CDR3 sequences, around 14% of them singletons.

The rearrangement uses TRBV19 and TRBJ2-3, with 9 nucleotides matching TRBD1. The source material was blood. The sequence derives from a woman aged 30 to 39 with Graves' hyperthyroidism. The CDR3 loop reads CASRRTGGTDTQYF. As DNA, the CDR3 is TGTGCCAGTAGAAGGACAGGGGGCACAGATACGCAGTATTTT.